These T cell receptor beta chains were read from a single sample in a study of T-cell memory formation after mild COVID-19. TCRdb fed the 5' RACE reads into MiXCR, producing one record per CDR3 protein. The data show roughly 370,000 distinct CDR3 sequences, around a sixth seen once. What was sequenced was PBMCs or a T cell subset sorted from them (not recorded which). The receptors were sampled from a young man who had mild COVID-19 (a few samples of this study predate the infection). Cell type and time point are not known. The CDR3 runs from the conserved cysteine through the conserved F or W. Fields, in order: V gene, clone size, J gene, D gene, CDR3 DNA, CDR3 protein. The D gene is left open where the match is weak. Clone size, where shown, is once, few, many, or a class for clones that have expanded.

TRBV4-1,NA,TRBJ1-1,NA,TGCGCCAGCAGCCAAGACGATATGAGTTTGAACACTGAAGCTTTCTTT,CASSQDDMSLNTEAFF
TRBV7-2,NA,TRBJ1-6,NA,TGTGCCAGCAGCTCCCCCGCCCCAGTTTCACCCCTCCACTTT,CASSSPAPVSPLHF
TRBV7-3,NA,TRBJ2-1,TRBD2,TGTGCCAGCAGCTCCGGACTAGCTTACAATGAGCAGTTCTTC,CASSSGLAYNEQFF
TRBV20-1,few,TRBJ1-5,NA,TGCAGTGCTATCCACCCAGGAGCCTTGGCCCAGCATTTT,CSAIHPGALAQHF
TRBV5-6,few,TRBJ2-1,NA,TGTGCCAGCAGCACGGGGACCGCAAGTCATGAGCAGTTCTTC,CASSTGTASHEQFF
TRBV6-5,NA,TRBJ2-5,NA,TGTGCCACCGGACGGACCCAAGAGACCCAGTACTTC,CATGRTQETQYF
TRBV29-1,NA,TRBJ2-7,TRBD1,TGCAGCGTATGGGGACAGGGTGGGAACGAGCAGTACTTC,CSVWGQGGNEQYF
TRBV6-2/TRBV6-3,NA,TRBJ2-1,TRBD2,TGTGCCAGCAGTCCCGGGACTAGCGCCAATGAGCAGTTCTTC,CASSPGTSANEQFF
TRBV7-9,many,TRBJ2-5,TRBD2,TGTGCCAGCAGCCCGATACTAGCGGGGGAGCAAGAGACCCAGTACTTC,CASSPILAGEQETQYF
TRBV6-1,many,TRBJ2-5,TRBD2,TGTGCCAGCAGCGAACTAGCGGGGGGATCAGAGACCCAGTACTTC,CASSELAGGSETQYF
TRBV5-1,NA,TRBJ2-1,TRBD1,TGCGCCAGCAGCAACACGGGACAGGGGATTCCTCATGAGCAGTTCTTC,CASSNTGQGIPHEQFF
TRBV5-1,few,TRBJ2-1,NA,TGCGCCAGCAGCCCGAGACAGTCCTACAATGAGCAGTTCTTC,CASSPRQSYNEQFF
TRBV7-2,few,TRBJ2-3,NA,TGTGCCAGCAGCCATTCCGGACGAAACACAGATACGCAGTATTTT,CASSHSGRNTDTQYF
TRBV7-2,few,TRBJ2-5,TRBD2,TGTGCCAGCACCTGGGGGGGGACCCAGTACTTC,CASTWGGTQYF
TRBV7-9,many,TRBJ1-3,NA,TGTGCCAGCAGCTACACAGGGTCTGGAAACACCATATATTTT,CASSYTGSGNTIYF
TRBV5-1,few,TRBJ2-5,TRBD2,TGCGCCAGCAGCAACGGACTAGCGATTGAGGAGACCCAGTACTTC,CASSNGLAIEETQYF
TRBV6-6,NA,TRBJ2-1,TRBD2,TGTGCCAGCAGCCCGGGACTAGCGGTTGAGCAGTTCTTC,CASSPGLAVEQFF
TRBV3-1,few,TRBJ2-3,NA,TGTGCCAGCAGCCAATCAGGGGAAGATACGCAGTATTTT,CASSQSGEDTQYF
TRBV30,few,TRBJ1-5,NA,TGTGCCTGGGGATCGGTGTCGAGCAATCAGCCCCAGCATTTT,CAWGSVSSNQPQHF
TRBV15,many,TRBJ1-5,NA,TGTGCCACCAGCACTACCTTGGCGAGCAATCAGCCCCAGCATTTT,CATSTTLASNQPQHF
TRBV5-1,NA,TRBJ2-1,NA,TGCGCCAGCAGCTTGGAAACAGGAGCCCCCAGGTACAATGAGCAGTTCTTC,CASSLETGAPRYNEQFF
TRBV20-1,few,TRBJ1-5,NA,TGCAGTGCTAGTAACGTCGGGCAGCCCCAGCATTTT,CSASNVGQPQHF
TRBV10-3,few,TRBJ1-1,NA,TGTGCCATCAGTGAGAGGGAGGTTCGGAGCACTGAAGCTTTCTTT,CAISEREVRSTEAFF
TRBV7-2,NA,TRBJ2-3,NA,TGTGCCAGCAGCTTAGCGTTTGGGGCCGATACGCAGTATTTT,CASSLAFGADTQYF
TRBV18,many,TRBJ2-2,NA,TGTGCCAGCTCACCAGATCTTGGCAACACCGGGGAGCTGTTTTTT,CASSPDLGNTGELFF
TRBV20-1,few,TRBJ1-4,NA,TGCAGTGCTGGCCAAGGGTACGAAAAACTGTTTTTT,CSAGQGYEKLFF
TRBV29-1,many,TRBJ1-2,NA,TGCAGCGTTGAAGAGGTCGTCAGGAGCTACACCTTC,CSVEEVVRSYTF
TRBV5-1,many,TRBJ2-3,TRBD1,TGCGCCAGCAGCTCAACAGGGGGCCCAGATACGCAGTATTTT,CASSSTGGPDTQYF
TRBV5-6,NA,TRBJ1-2,NA,TGTGCCAGCAGCTTAAGTCACTATGGCTACACCTTC,CASSLSHYGYTF
TRBV13,few,TRBJ2-3,NA,TGTGCCAGCAGCCCCATGGCGTCGCGCCCAGATACGCAGTATTTT,CASSPMASRPDTQYF
TRBV5-1,few,TRBJ2-3,TRBD2,TGCGCCAGCAGCGATAGCGGGGGGCGGGCAGATACGCAGTATTTT,CASSDSGGRADTQYF
TRBV7-3,NA,TRBJ2-1,NA,TGTGCCAGCAGCCCTGGGGAAGGGGCCAATGAGCAGTTCTTC,CASSPGEGANEQFF
TRBV6-5,NA,TRBJ2-5,NA,TGTGCCAGCAGGCCGGGGGTAACCTCGGAGACCCAGTACTTC,CASRPGVTSETQYF
TRBV4-3,NA,TRBJ2-5,NA,TGCGCCAGCAGCCAAGAATACATCCAGGAGACCCAGTACTTC,CASSQEYIQETQYF
TRBV12-3/TRBV12-4,few,TRBJ1-4,NA,TGTGCCAGCAGCCCATCCCGGGGCCTAAATGAAAAACTGTTTTTT,CASSPSRGLNEKLFF
TRBV7-3,many,TRBJ1-1,NA,TGTGCCAGCAGCCAGGGACATCAGACTGAAGCTTTCTTT,CASSQGHQTEAFF
TRBV6-2/TRBV6-3,NA,TRBJ1-1,NA,TGTGCCAGCAGCCGGGGGGTTGGAGGCACTGAAGCTTTCTTT,CASSRGVGGTEAFF
TRBV9,many,TRBJ2-3,TRBD1,TGTGCCAGCAGCCCTCGACAGGGTGCAGATACGCAGTATTTT,CASSPRQGADTQYF
TRBV2,few,TRBJ1-6,NA,TGTGCCAGCGGGGGCCAGGATTATAATTCACCCCTCCACTTT,CASGGQDYNSPLHF
TRBV11-1,few,TRBJ1-1,TRBD1,TGTGCCAGCACGCAGGGGGACACTGAAGCTTTCTTT,CASTQGDTEAFF
TRBV3-1,few,TRBJ2-3,TRBD2,TGTGCCAGCAGCGCCCGGGGGGGAGGCACAGATACGCAGTATTTT,CASSARGGGTDTQYF
TRBV5-1,few,TRBJ1-4,NA,TGCGCCAGCAGCCCCGCTAAGAATGAAAAACTGTTTTTT,CASSPAKNEKLFF
TRBV24-1,NA,TRBJ1-1,NA,TGTGCCACCATACGGGGCCGGGGGCGGTTGACTGAAGCTTTCTTT,CATIRGRGRLTEAFF
TRBV9,NA,TRBJ2-5,TRBD2,TGTGCCAGCAGCGACCCCCCAGCGGGGGGATACGGGACCCAGTACTTC,CASSDPPAGGYGTQYF
TRBV6-2/TRBV6-3,once,TRBJ2-5,NA,TGTGCCAGCAGTTACTGGCGGATAACACAAGAGACCCAGTACTTC,CASSYWRITQETQYF